This T cell receptor beta chain comes out of a study of human T cells and chemical hapten exposure. Turning to this clonotype: Antigen unknown.

The time point denotes: patch test 1, 2 weeks after DPC sensitization. Treatment given: therapeutic diphenylcyclopropenone sensitization with weekly scalp DPC. Prior to each patch test being applied, blood was drawn. The CDR3 totals 12 residues. V shed 10 bases, J shed 7 bases, and the junction held 5 bases outside the gene matches. Germline values: CDR1 MDHEN, CDR2 SYDVKM. Study-wide points: Alopecia was present in the donors, so their immune response may differ from healthy people's. Expanded TCRs formed significantly more large CDR3 similarity clusters than controls.

TCRdb called the RACE reads again in MiXCR, with one record for every CDR3 protein. Counted here are fewer than 200,000 distinct CDR3 sequences, 20% to 25% occurring once; the ten biggest clones make up approximately 6.7%. This TCR came from a woman aged 50 to 60 with alopecia areata. Some clones in this sample may be carry-over from other donors' samples. V gene TRBV28 combines with J gene TRBJ2-2; 8 nucleotides match TRBD2. The sequencing used whole blood, collected in connection with sensitization to the hapten diphenylcyclopropenone (DPC). This chain's CDR3 is CATGREVGELFF. In DNA form, the CDR3 reads TGTGCCACTGGGCGGGAGGTCGGGGAGCTGTTTTTT.